Listed below are T cell receptor beta chains from one sample, sequenced in a study of cytomegalovirus exposure and HLA in healthy donors. Clones were read by immunoSEQ multiplex PCR, and TCRdb kept only the in-frame ones, dropping some. This sample contains 75,000 to 95,000 clones. Material for sequencing was PBMCs. Source of these receptors: a girl between 5 and 17 years old in good health and CMV-seropositive. Both conserved end residues are part of each CDR3. The D gene is left open where the match is weak.

d_gene	v_gene	j_gene	CDR3nt	CDR3aa
NA	TRBV4-3	TRBJ2-7	TGCGCCAGCAGCCAATTACGGGGAGGAACGTACGAGCAGTACTTC	CASSQLRGGTYEQYF
NA	TRBV7-8	TRBJ1-5	TGTGCCAGCAGCCCCTGGCCCCGGGACACAAATCAGCCCCAGCATTTT	CASSPWPRDTNQPQHF
NA	TRBV6-5	TRBJ1-2	TGTGCCAGCAGCCTCCAGGGATTGAACTATGGCTACACCTTC	CASSLQGLNYGYTF
TRBD1	TRBV5-1	TRBJ1-2	TGCGCCAGCAGCCCACGGACCGGGACAGGGGAGGGTGGCTACACCTTC	CASSPRTGTGEGGYTF
TRBD1	TRBV13	TRBJ1-1	TGTGCCAGCAGCTCCGGGGACAGGGGGCGTGTCGCTTTCTTT	CASSSGDRGRVAFF
TRBD1	TRBV5-4	TRBJ2-7	TGTGCCAGCAGTCCGGACAGGGACGAGCAGTACTTC	CASSPDRDEQYF
NA	TRBV15	TRBJ1-2	TGTGCCACCAGCAGAGCACAACAGCTCTATGGCTACACCTTC	CATSRAQQLYGYTF
NA	TRBV7-2	TRBJ1-5	TGTGCCAGCAGCTCCCTGGGATGGGGGGATAGCAATCAGCCCCAGCATTTT	CASSSLGWGDSNQPQHF
NA	TRBV4-3	TRBJ1-6	TGCGCCAGCAGCCAAGGCGAGACACCCTTGAATTCACCCCTCCACTTT	CASSQGETPLNSPLHF
TRBD1	TRBV9	TRBJ1-1	TGTGCCAGCAGCGTTGGGACAGGGAACACTGAAGCTTTCTTT	CASSVGTGNTEAFF
NA	TRBV4-1	TRBJ2-2	TGCGCCAGCAGCCCGAACAGAGACACCGGGGAGCTGTTTTTT	CASSPNRDTGELFF
NA	TRBV25-1	TRBJ1-5	TGTGCCAGCAGTGAATGGAGAGGTAGCAATCAGCCCCAGCATTTT	CASSEWRGSNQPQHF
TRBD1	TRBV27	TRBJ1-2	TGTGCCAGCAGTCTCCGGGACAGGGGACAGTTTGGCTACACCTTC	CASSLRDRGQFGYTF
TRBD1	TRBV5-4	TRBJ1-2	TGTGCCAGCACCGGACAGGATTATGGCTACACCTTC	CASTGQDYGYTF
NA	TRBV11-2	TRBJ2-7	TGTGCCAGCAGCTTCCGGGACAACTCCTACGAGCAGTACTTC	CASSFRDNSYEQYF
NA	TRBV6-1	TRBJ2-4	TGTGCCAGCAGTGAAATACCTCAGGGCCTAGCCAAAAACATTCAGTACTTC	CASSEIPQGLAKNIQYF
TRBD1	TRBV4-3	TRBJ1-2	TGCGCCAGCAGCCAAGAATGGGACAGGGGGGCCGGCTACACCTTC	CASSQEWDRGAGYTF
NA	TRBV27	TRBJ2-7	TGTGCCACCTCAAACATTCCTCTCTACGAGCAGTACTTC	CATSNIPLYEQYF
NA	TRBV9	TRBJ2-6	TGTGCCAGCGCGGGTGGGCCGCCCTCTGGGGCCAACGTCCTGACTTTC	CASAGGPPSGANVLTF
TRBD1	TRBV7-9	TRBJ1-1	TGTGCCAGCAGCCCAGGGGGAGGCACTGAAGCTTTCTTT	CASSPGGGTEAFF
NA	TRBV19	TRBJ1-2	TGTGCCAGTACCCAGGGGAGGGACTATGGCTACACCTTC	CASTQGRDYGYTF
NA	TRBV6-1	TRBJ1-6	TGTGCCAGCAGTGAAGCGTCCCGGGTCGGAGGTTCACCCCTCCACTTT	CASSEASRVGGSPLHF
TRBD2	TRBV10-3	TRBJ2-5	TGTGCCATCAGTGACCGGGCTAGCGGGGAGTTCCAAGAGACCCAGTACTTC	CAISDRASGEFQETQYF
NA	TRBV5-4	TRBJ1-1	TGTGCCAGCAGCTCGGGGATGGGTTTAGAAGCTTTCTTT	CASSSGMGLEAFF
NA	TRBV25-1	TRBJ2-7	TGTGCCAGCAGTGACCGTTCGTCGGTAGCCGACGAGCAGTACTTC	CASSDRSSVADEQYF